This T cell receptor beta chain was retrieved from a study of blood T cell repertoires in COVID-19. In the study overall: There were acute and convalescent COVID-19 samples, and they came from the United States, Italy and Spain. From T cells, B-cell-depleted T cells, or PBMCs came the material, which was cDNA or gDNA.

As originally analysed: Estimation of nucleated cell counts relied on the amplification of reference gene primers. Measured with immunoSEQ multiplex PCR; TCRdb has only the in-frame clones, and not every one. Clonal size and the V and J genes are those of that table, whereas D and trimming came from the DNA. The sample lists about 65,000 clones, approximately 93% seen once, with roughly 2.7% in the top ten. This CDR3 is built from 15 residues. Germline CDR1 and CDR2: KGHSH and LQKENI. V lost 2 bases, J lost 2 bases, and 12 bases lay in between. The V gene is TRBV18, the J gene TRBJ2-5; D uncertain. Sequencing was carried out using peripheral blood. The clonotype originates from a man in his 70s with active COVID-19. CDR3 nucleotides: TGTGCCAGCTCACCAGGCAAGCGACCTCAAGAGACCCAGTACTTC. It translates to CASSPGKRPQETQYF.